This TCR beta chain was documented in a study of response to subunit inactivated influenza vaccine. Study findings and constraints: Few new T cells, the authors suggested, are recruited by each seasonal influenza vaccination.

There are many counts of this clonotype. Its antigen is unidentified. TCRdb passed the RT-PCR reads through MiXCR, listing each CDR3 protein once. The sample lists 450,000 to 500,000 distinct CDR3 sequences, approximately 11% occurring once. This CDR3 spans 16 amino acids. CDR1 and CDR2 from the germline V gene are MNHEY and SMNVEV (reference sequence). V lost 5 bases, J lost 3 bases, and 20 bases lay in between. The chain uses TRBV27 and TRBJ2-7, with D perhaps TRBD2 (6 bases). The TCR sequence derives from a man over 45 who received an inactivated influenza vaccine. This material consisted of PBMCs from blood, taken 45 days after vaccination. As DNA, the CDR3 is TGTGCCAGCAGTCGATACGGCGGGGAAGTCTTCTACGAGCAGTACTTC. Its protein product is CASSRYGGEVFYEQYF.